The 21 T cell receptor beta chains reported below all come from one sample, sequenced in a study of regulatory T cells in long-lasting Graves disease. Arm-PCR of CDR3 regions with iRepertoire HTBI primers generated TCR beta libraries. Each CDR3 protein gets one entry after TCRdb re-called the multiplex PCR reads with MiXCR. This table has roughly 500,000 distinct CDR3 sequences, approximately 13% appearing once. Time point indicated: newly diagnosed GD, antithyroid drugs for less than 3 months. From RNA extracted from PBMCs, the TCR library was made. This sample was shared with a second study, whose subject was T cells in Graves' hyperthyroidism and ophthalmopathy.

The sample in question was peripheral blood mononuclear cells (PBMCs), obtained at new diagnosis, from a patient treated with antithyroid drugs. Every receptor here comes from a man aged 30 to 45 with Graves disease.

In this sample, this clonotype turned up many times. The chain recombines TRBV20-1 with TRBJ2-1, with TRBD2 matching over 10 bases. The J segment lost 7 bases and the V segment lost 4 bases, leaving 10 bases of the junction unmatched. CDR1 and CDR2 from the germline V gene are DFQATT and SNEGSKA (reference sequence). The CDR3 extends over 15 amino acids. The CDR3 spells CSATKASGSSNEQFF. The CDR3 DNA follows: TGCAGTGCTACCAAGGCTAGCGGGAGTTCGAATGAGCAGTTCTTC.

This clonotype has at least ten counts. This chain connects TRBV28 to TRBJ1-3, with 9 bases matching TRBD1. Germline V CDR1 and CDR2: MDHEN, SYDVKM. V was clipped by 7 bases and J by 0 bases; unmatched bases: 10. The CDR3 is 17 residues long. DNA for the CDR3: TGTGCCAGCATCCCGGGACAGGGCCTCCTCTCTGGAAACACCATATATTTT. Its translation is CASIPGQGLLSGNTIYF.

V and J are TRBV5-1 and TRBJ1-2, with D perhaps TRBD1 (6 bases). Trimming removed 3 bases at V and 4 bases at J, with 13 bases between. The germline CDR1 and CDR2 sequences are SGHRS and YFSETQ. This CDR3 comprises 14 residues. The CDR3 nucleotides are TGCGCCAGCAGCTCAGGACAGCTCCTCTATGGCTACACCTTC. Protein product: CASSSGQLLYGYTF.

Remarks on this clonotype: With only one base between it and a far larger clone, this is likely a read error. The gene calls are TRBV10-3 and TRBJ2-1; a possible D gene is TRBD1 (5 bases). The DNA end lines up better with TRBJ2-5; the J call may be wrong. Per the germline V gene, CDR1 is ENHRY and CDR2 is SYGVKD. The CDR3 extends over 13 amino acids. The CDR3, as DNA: TGTGCCATCAGTGAGGGGGCGGAAGAGGCCCAGTACTTC. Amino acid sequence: CAISEGAEEAQYF.

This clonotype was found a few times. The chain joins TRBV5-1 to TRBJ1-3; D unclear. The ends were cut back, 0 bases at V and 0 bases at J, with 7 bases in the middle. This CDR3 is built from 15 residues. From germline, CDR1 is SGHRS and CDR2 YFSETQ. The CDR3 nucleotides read TGCGCCAGCAGCTTGGTCGGAAACTCTGGAAACACCATATATTTT. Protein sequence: CASSLVGNSGNTIYF.

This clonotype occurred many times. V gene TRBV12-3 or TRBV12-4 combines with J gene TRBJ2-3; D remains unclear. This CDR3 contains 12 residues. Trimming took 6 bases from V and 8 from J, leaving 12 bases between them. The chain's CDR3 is CASSHRAGTQYF. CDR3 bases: TGTGCCAGCAGCCATAGGGCAGGTACGCAGTATTTT.

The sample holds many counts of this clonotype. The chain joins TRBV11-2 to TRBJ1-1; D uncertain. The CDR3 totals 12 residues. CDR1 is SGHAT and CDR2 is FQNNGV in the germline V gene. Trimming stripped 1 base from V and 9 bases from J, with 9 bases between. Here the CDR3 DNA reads TGTGCCAGCAGCTTAGCCCTAGGCAAAGCTTTCTTT. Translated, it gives CASSLALGKAFF.

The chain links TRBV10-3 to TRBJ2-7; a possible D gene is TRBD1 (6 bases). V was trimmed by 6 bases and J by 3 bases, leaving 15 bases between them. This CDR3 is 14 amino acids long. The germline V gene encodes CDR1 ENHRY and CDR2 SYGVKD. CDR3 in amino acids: CAISRDMVDYEQYF. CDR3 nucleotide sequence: TGTGCCATCAGCCGGGACATGGTGGACTACGAGCAGTACTTC.

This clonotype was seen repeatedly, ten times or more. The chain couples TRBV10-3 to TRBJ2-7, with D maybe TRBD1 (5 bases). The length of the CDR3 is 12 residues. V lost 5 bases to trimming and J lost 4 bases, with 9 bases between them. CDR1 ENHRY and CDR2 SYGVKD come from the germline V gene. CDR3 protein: CAISLQGYEQYF. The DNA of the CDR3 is TGTGCCATCAGTCTCCAGGGATACGAGCAGTACTTC.

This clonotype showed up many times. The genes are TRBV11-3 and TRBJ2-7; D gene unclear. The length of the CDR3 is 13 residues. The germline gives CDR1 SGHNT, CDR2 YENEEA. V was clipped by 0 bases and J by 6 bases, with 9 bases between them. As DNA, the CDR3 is TGTGCCAGCAGCTTAGACACTACGGGCGAGCAGTACTTC. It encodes CASSLDTTGEQYF.

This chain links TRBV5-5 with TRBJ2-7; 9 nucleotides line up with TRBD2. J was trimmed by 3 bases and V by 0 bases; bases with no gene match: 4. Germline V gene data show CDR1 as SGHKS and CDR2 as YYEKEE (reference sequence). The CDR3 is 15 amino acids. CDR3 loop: CASSLGPSGNYEQYF. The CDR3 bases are TGTGCCAGCAGCTTGGGTCCTAGCGGGAACTACGAGCAGTACTTC.

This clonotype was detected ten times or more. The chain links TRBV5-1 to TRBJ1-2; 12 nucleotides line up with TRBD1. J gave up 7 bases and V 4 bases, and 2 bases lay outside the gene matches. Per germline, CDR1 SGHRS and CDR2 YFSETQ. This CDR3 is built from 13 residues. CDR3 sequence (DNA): TGCGCCAGCAGCAGGGGACAGGGGGCTGGCTACACCTTC. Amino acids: CASSRGQGAGYTF. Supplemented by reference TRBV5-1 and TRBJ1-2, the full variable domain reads KAGVTQTPRYLIKTRGQQVTLSCSPISGHRSVSWYQQTPGQGLQFLFEYFSETQRNKGNFPGRFSGRQFSNSRSEMNVSTLELGDSALYLCASSRGQGAGYTFGSGTRLTVV.

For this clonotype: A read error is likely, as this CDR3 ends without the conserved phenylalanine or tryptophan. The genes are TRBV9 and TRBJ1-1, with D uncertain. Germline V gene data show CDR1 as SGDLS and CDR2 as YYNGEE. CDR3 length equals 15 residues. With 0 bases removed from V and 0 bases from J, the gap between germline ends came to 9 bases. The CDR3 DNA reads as TGTGCCAGCAGCGTAGGCCACTCCCTGAACACTGAAGCTTTCCTT. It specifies CASSVGHSLNTEAFL.

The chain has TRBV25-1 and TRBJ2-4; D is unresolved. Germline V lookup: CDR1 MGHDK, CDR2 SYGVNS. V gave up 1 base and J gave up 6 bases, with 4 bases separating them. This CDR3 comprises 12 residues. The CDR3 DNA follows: TGTGCCAGCAGTGAATGGTCAAACATTCAGTACTTC. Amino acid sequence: CASSEWSNIQYF.

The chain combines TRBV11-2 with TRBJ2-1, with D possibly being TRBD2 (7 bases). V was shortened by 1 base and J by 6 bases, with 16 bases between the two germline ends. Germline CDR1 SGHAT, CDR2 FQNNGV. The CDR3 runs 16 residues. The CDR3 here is CASSLGLWGGPNEQFF. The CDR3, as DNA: TGTGCCAGCAGCTTAGGGTTGTGGGGGGGGCCCAATGAGCAGTTCTTC.

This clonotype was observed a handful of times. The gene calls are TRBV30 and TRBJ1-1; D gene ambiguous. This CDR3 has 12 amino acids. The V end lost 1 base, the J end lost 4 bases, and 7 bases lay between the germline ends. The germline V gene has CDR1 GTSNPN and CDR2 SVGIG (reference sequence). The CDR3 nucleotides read TGTGCCTGGAGTGGGTCGTCCACTGAAGCTTTCTTT. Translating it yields CAWSGSSTEAFF.

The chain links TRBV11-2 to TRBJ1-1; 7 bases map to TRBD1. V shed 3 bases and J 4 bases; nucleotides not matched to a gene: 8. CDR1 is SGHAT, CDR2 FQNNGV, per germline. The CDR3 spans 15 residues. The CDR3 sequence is CASSFRGRDSTEAFF. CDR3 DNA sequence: TGTGCCAGCAGCTTCCGGGGGAGGGACAGCACTGAAGCTTTCTTT.

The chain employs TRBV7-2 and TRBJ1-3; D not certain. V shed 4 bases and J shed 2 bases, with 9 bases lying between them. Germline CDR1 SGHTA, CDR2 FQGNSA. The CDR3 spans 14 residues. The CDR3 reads CASSSLQAGNTIYF. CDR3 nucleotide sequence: TGTGCCAGCAGCTCACTCCAGGCTGGAAACACCATATATTTT.

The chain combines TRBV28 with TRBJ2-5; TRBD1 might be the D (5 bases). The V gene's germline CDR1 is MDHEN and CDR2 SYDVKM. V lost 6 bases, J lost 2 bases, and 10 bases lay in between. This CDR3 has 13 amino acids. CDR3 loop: CASSTGYQETQYF. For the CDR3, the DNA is TGTGCCAGCAGCACAGGTTATCAAGAGACCCAGTACTTC.

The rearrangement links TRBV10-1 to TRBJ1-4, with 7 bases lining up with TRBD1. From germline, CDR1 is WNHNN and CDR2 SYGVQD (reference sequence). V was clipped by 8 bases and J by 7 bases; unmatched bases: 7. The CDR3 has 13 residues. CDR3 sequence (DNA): TGCGCCAGCCCGGAGACAGGGCGTGAAAAACTGTTTTTT. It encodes CASPETGREKLFF.

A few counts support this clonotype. For the CDR3, the DNA is TGTGCCATCAGTGAGCGGTGGGTAGTGGAGACAGGGACGTATGGCTACACCTTC. Amino acid sequence: CAISERWVVETGTYGYTF. V and J are TRBV10-3 and TRBJ1-2; 7 bases map to TRBD1. Germline assignment: CDR1 ENHRY and CDR2 SYGVKD. V trimming: 2 bases; J trimming: 5 bases; junction bases outside the gene matches: 17. CDR3 length: 18 residues.